This TCR beta chain stems from a study of sequential checkpoint blockade in melanoma. Background on the study: Randomization was 1:1 between first-line nivolumab→ipilimumab and ipilimumab→nivolumab. About 90 pretreatment tumor DNA samples were TCRβ immunosequenced. General study results and limits: Response in arm A was associated with pretreatment TIL clonality. Rising tumor T-cell fraction and clonality meant about 30 times likelier benefit.

V dropped 6 bases and J dropped 3 bases, with 21 bases sitting between them. CDR3 length equals 16 residues. Germline assignment: CDR1 SGHNT and CDR2 YENEEA. The protocol was immunoSEQ multiplex PCR, while the TCRdb copy is restricted to in-frame clones and leaves out a portion. Of about 2,500 clones listed, more than 12% were seen once; the top ten hold approximately 16%. Treatment: randomized to nivolumab then ipilimumab (arm A) or the reverse (arm B). In this sample, this clone turned up many times. Antigen specificity is unknown. V gene TRBV11-3 combines with J gene TRBJ2-7; D may be TRBD1 or TRBD2 (5 bases each). The sample in question was tumor tissue (inferred from file names), obtained from a patient given nivolumab and ipilimumab in sequence. The TCR sequence derives from a human donor with melanoma. In DNA, the CDR3 is TGTGCCAGCAGAGAAATAGGCGGAGGCAGGGACTACGAGCAGTACTTC. Translating gives CASREIGGGRDYEQYF. The full variable domain, with the rest looked up from reference TRBV11-3 and TRBJ2-7, is EAGVVQSPRYKIIEKKQPVAFWCNPISGHNTLYWYLQNLGQGPELLIRYENEEAVDDSQLPKDRFSAERLKGVDSTLKIQPAELGDSAVYLCASREIGGGRDYEQYFGPGTRLTVT.